A selection of T cell receptor beta chains follows, all from one sample in a study of preoperative IRX-2 immunotherapy in early breast cancer. Generated by immunoSEQ multiplex PCR, the TCRdb table keeps only in-frame clones and is missing some. The sample shows about 3,000 clones, just under 80% of them seen only once. Material: tumor tissue, obtained after IRX-2 immunotherapy. The receptors were sampled from a human donor with breast cancer. The CDR3 runs from the conserved cysteine through the conserved F or W. Fields, in order: V gene, D gene, clone size, J gene, CDR3 DNA, CDR3 protein. The D gene is left open where the match is weak. Size is stated for part of the rows, as once, few or many counts, or as a class when the clone is expanded.

v_call: TRBV18
d_call: NA
clone_size: NA
j_call: TRBJ2-3
cdr3_nt: TGTGCCAGCTCATCAGAGCGGGATACGCAGTATTTT
cdr3_aa: CASSSERDTQYF

v_call: TRBV15
d_call: NA
clone_size: NA
j_call: TRBJ2-1
cdr3_nt: TGTGCCACCAGCAGAGCAACTTCGGGGGTCTATAATGAGCAGTTCTTC
cdr3_aa: CATSRATSGVYNEQFF

v_call: TRBV6-8
d_call: NA
clone_size: NA
j_call: TRBJ2-3
cdr3_nt: TGTGCCAACAGTCTCGTCGCGGGGCGGGGCACAGATACGCAGTATTTT
cdr3_aa: CANSLVAGRGTDTQYF

v_call: TRBV5-1
d_call: NA
clone_size: NA
j_call: TRBJ1-4
cdr3_nt: TGCGCCAGCAGCTTGGAAGGGGGAATCAATGAAAAACTGTTTTTT
cdr3_aa: CASSLEGGINEKLFF

v_call: TRBV19
d_call: NA
clone_size: few
j_call: TRBJ1-1
cdr3_nt: TGTGCCATTAGGGGGAGCCAGGGGAGCACTGAAGCTTTCTTT
cdr3_aa: CAIRGSQGSTEAFF

v_call: TRBV18
d_call: NA
clone_size: few
j_call: TRBJ1-1
cdr3_nt: TGTGCCAGCTCACTGACCGGTCTCTCGCAGGGAGGGGCTTTCTTT
cdr3_aa: CASSLTGLSQGGAFF

v_call: TRBV5-1
d_call: TRBD2
clone_size: NA
j_call: TRBJ2-1
cdr3_nt: TGCGCCAGCAGCCCGGGAGGTGAGGGTAGCGGGTACAATGAGCAGTTCTTC
cdr3_aa: CASSPGGEGSGYNEQFF

v_call: TRBV30
d_call: TRBD1
clone_size: once
j_call: TRBJ1-5
cdr3_nt: TGTGCCTGGAGTGTACAGGGGACCAATCAGCCCCAGCATTTT
cdr3_aa: CAWSVQGTNQPQHF

v_call: TRBV19
d_call: TRBD1
clone_size: NA
j_call: TRBJ1-2
cdr3_nt: TGTGCCAGTGCGGGCAGGGGGCGCGGTGGCTACACCTTC
cdr3_aa: CASAGRGRGGYTF

v_call: TRBV29-1
d_call: NA
clone_size: once
j_call: TRBJ2-1
cdr3_nt: TGCAGCGTTGAGGCGACAGACTACTCCTACAATGAGCAGTTCTTC
cdr3_aa: CSVEATDYSYNEQFF

v_call: TRBV18
d_call: NA
clone_size: NA
j_call: TRBJ1-2
cdr3_nt: TGTGCCAGCTCACTTCGACCGGATGGCTACACCTTC
cdr3_aa: CASSLRPDGYTF

v_call: TRBV5-1
d_call: TRBD1
clone_size: once
j_call: TRBJ2-7
cdr3_nt: TGCGCCAGCCGCAGGGGGTTAAGCTCCTACGAGCAGTACTTC
cdr3_aa: CASRRGLSSYEQYF

v_call: TRBV18
d_call: TRBD1
clone_size: NA
j_call: TRBJ2-7
cdr3_nt: TGTGCCAGCTCGCTATCCGGACAGGGAGACGAGCAGTACTTC
cdr3_aa: CASSLSGQGDEQYF

v_call: TRBV28
d_call: NA
clone_size: NA
j_call: TRBJ2-7
cdr3_nt: TGTGCCAGCACCGGGACTCCCCTTTCCTACGAGCAGTACTTC
cdr3_aa: CASTGTPLSYEQYF

v_call: TRBV11-3
d_call: TRBD2
clone_size: NA
j_call: TRBJ2-7
cdr3_nt: TGTGCCAGCAGCTTAGACAGTTCTAGCGGGAGGGCCGTGCAGTACTTC
cdr3_aa: CASSLDSSSGRAVQYF

v_call: TRBV6-8
d_call: TRBD2
clone_size: once
j_call: TRBJ2-3
cdr3_nt: TGTGCCAGCACCCCTAGCGGGAGCACAGATACGCAGTATTTT
cdr3_aa: CASTPSGSTDTQYF

v_call: TRBV6-8
d_call: NA
clone_size: NA
j_call: TRBJ1-6
cdr3_nt: TGTGCCATCAGACAGCCCTCCTATAATTCACCCCTCCACTTT
cdr3_aa: CAIRQPSYNSPLHF

v_call: TRBV18
d_call: NA
clone_size: once
j_call: TRBJ2-3
cdr3_nt: TGTGCCAGCTCACTAGGACGAAACACAGATACGCAGTATTTT
cdr3_aa: CASSLGRNTDTQYF

v_call: TRBV6-8
d_call: TRBD1
clone_size: NA
j_call: TRBJ2-3
cdr3_nt: TGTGCCAGCAGTTACTGGGGGACAGACACAGATACGCAGTATTTT
cdr3_aa: CASSYWGTDTDTQYF

v_call: TRBV16
d_call: NA
clone_size: NA
j_call: TRBJ2-7
cdr3_nt: TGTGCCAGCAGCCAATCCCACTACTACGAGCAGTACTTC
cdr3_aa: CASSQSHYYEQYF

v_call: TRBV7-5
d_call: NA
clone_size: NA
j_call: TRBJ1-5
cdr3_nt: TGTGCCAGCAGCTTGGTTATGGGCGACGAGACTACTTTCCAGCCCCAGCATTTT
cdr3_aa: CASSLVMGDETTFQPQHF

v_call: TRBV11-3
d_call: NA
clone_size: NA
j_call: TRBJ2-7
cdr3_nt: TGTGCCAGCAGAAGACCCGGGACGTTGACCTACGAGCAGTACTTC
cdr3_aa: CASRRPGTLTYEQYF

v_call: TRBV6-8
d_call: NA
clone_size: NA
j_call: TRBJ1-1
cdr3_nt: TGTGCCAGCGGACGGGCTCGAGGGACTGAAGCTTTCTTT
cdr3_aa: CASGRARGTEAFF

v_call: TRBV6-8
d_call: TRBD1
clone_size: NA
j_call: TRBJ2-7
cdr3_nt: TGTGCCAGCAGTTCACAGGGGGCTTATGTGTACTTC
cdr3_aa: CASSSQGAYVYF

v_call: TRBV12-5
d_call: TRBD2
clone_size: NA
j_call: TRBJ2-2
cdr3_nt: TGTGCCAGCGGGTCGGCGGGAGGTTTCGGCGGGGAGCTGTTTTTT
cdr3_aa: CASGSAGGFGGELFF

v_call: TRBV28
d_call: NA
clone_size: NA
j_call: TRBJ1-1
cdr3_nt: TGTGCCAGCAAAATCGGAGAGACTGAAGCTTTCTTT
cdr3_aa: CASKIGETEAFF

v_call: TRBV11-3
d_call: NA
clone_size: NA
j_call: TRBJ2-7
cdr3_nt: TGTGCCAGCAGCTTAGAGCAGGTCAGCTCCTACGAGCAGTACTTC
cdr3_aa: CASSLEQVSSYEQYF

v_call: TRBV5-1
d_call: TRBD1
clone_size: NA
j_call: TRBJ1-1
cdr3_nt: TGCGCCAGCAGCACCTCCGGACAGGGCGGCACTGAAGCTTTCTTT
cdr3_aa: CASSTSGQGGTEAFF

v_call: TRBV6-8
d_call: TRBD2
clone_size: few
j_call: TRBJ2-1
cdr3_nt: TGTGCCAGCAGTTACGCCGGGACTAGCGGGGGGGAGCAGTTCTTC
cdr3_aa: CASSYAGTSGGEQFF

v_call: TRBV19
d_call: NA
clone_size: NA
j_call: TRBJ2-2
cdr3_nt: TGTGCCAGTAGTATAGGCGCGTCTGGGGAGCTGTTTTTT
cdr3_aa: CASSIGASGELFF